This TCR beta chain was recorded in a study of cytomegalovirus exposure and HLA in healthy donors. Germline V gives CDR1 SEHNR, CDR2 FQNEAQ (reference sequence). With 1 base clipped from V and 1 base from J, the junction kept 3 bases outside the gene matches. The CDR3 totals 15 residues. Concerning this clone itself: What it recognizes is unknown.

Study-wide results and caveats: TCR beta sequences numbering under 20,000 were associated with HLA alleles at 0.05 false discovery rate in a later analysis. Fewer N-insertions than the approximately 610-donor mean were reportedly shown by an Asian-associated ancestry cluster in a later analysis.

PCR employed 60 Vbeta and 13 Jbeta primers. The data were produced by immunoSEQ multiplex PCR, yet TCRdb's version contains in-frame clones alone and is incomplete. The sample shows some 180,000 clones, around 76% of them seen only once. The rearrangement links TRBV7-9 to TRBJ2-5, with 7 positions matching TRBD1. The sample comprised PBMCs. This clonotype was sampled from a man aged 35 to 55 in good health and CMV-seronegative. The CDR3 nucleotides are TGTGCCAGCAGCTTAGAGGGACAGATCCAAGAGACCCAGTACTTC. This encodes CASSLEGQIQETQYF.